This TCR beta chain was observed in a study of identical twins. Study-wide points: Zero-insertion analyses could be partly confounded by invariant MAIT and iNKT cells.

The germline CDR1 and CDR2 sequences are SGHRS and YFSETQ. This CDR3 has 14 amino acids. With 1 base removed from V and 10 bases from J, the gap between germline ends came to 15 bases. Donors uniformly comprised healthy Caucasians. In this sample, this clonotype turned up many times. Its antigen is unidentified. Template switching supplied a universal primer site; unique molecular identifiers were carried on the cDNA. TCRdb re-called the 5' RACE reads with MiXCR, one entry per CDR3 protein. This sample has 450,000 or so distinct CDR3 sequences, with around an eighth found just once. These data were likewise used in another study, on yellow fever vaccine responses in identical twins.

The V call is TRBV5-1, the J call TRBJ2-1; D unresolved. The clonotype was recovered from a woman in her late teens or twenties in good health. Sequenced material: CD4+ T cells sorted from blood. The CDR3 protein is CASSLQLPPREQFF. Written as DNA, the CDR3 is TGCGCCAGCAGCTTGCAACTACCCCCCCGGGAGCAGTTCTTC.